This section outlines one TCR beta chain sequence together with its context. Germline CDR1 MDHEN, CDR2 SYDVKM. The CDR3 length is 15 residues. The V end was cut by 6 bases, the J end by 1 base, with 15 bases between. The data derive from a study of T cell responses to AZD1222 COVID-19 vaccine. The method was immunoSEQ multiplex PCR; TCRdb's version includes in-frame clones alone and lacks a portion of them. The table has 60,000 to 100,000 clones, roughly 87% seen once; the top ten hold about 23%. The sequence derives from an adult in good health. The sample was peripheral blood, taken on day 0 of AZD1222 vaccination. The chain couples TRBV28 to TRBJ2-5; the D is unclear. Here the CDR3 reads CASSQNTAIQETQYF. CDR3 in DNA: TGTGCCAGCAGCCAAAATACAGCTATCCAAGAGACCCAGTACTTC.